These T cell receptor beta chains were read from a single sample in a study of blood T cell repertoires in COVID-19. Data came from immunoSEQ multiplex PCR; TCRdb stores just in-frame clones and leaves some out. The table records approximately 200,000 clones, 80% to 90% of them present only once. Specimen: PBMCs or T cells enriched from blood (not recorded which). The receptors stem from a man aged 18 to 30 with acute COVID-19. CDR3s include the opening cysteine and the closing phenylalanine or tryptophan. The D gene is left open where the match is weak. A row's size may be missing; if present it is once, few, many or a size class.

length: 17; size: -; V: TRBV9; D: TRBD2; J: TRBJ2-5; DNA: TGTGCCAGCAGCGTAGCTTCCCAGGCTAGCGGTCGGGGGACCCAGTACTTC; CDR3: CASSVASQASGRGTQYF
length: 15; size: -; V: TRBV28; D: -; J: TRBJ2-3; DNA: TGTGCCAGCAGCCAAGGACAGAGTGAGACAGATACGCAGTATTTT; CDR3: CASSQGQSETDTQYF
length: 13; size: -; V: TRBV19; D: -; J: TRBJ2-1; DNA: TGTGCCAGTAGTGACCCCCGAGGCAATGAGCAGTTCTTC; CDR3: CASSDPRGNEQFF
length: 17; size: -; V: TRBV7-9; D: TRBD1; J: TRBJ1-6; DNA: TGTGCCAGCAGCTTAGCCAATCTAGGACAGGGGAAGGTACCCCTCCACTTT; CDR3: CASSLANLGQGKVPLHF
length: 14; size: once; V: TRBV28; D: TRBD2; J: TRBJ2-3; DNA: TGTGCCAGCAGTTTAAGACTAGCGGGAGATACGCAGTATTTT; CDR3: CASSLRLAGDTQYF
length: 14; size: -; V: TRBV25-1; D: TRBD2; J: TRBJ2-1; DNA: TGTGCCAGCTCCCGGACTAGCGCGAACAATGAGCAGTTCTTC; CDR3: CASSRTSANNEQFF
length: 12; size: -; V: TRBV7-9; D: -; J: TRBJ2-2; DNA: TGTGCCAGCAGGGGCTCCACCGGGGAGCTGTTTTTT; CDR3: CASRGSTGELFF
length: 14; size: few; V: TRBV4-1; D: -; J: TRBJ1-3; DNA: TGCGCCAGCAGCCAAGGAGAACCTGGAAACACCATATATTTT; CDR3: CASSQGEPGNTIYF
length: 13; size: once; V: TRBV27; D: TRBD1; J: TRBJ2-7; DNA: TGTGCCATCGGGCCGGGACAGTCTTACGAGCAGTACTTC; CDR3: CAIGPGQSYEQYF
length: 18; size: -; V: TRBV20-1; D: TRBD2; J: TRBJ2-3; DNA: TGCAGTGCTAGTCTGACTAGCGGGACTCGAATTCTCACAGATACGCAGTATTTT; CDR3: CSASLTSGTRILTDTQYF
length: 15; size: -; V: TRBV5-1; D: -; J: TRBJ1-5; DNA: TGCGCCAGCAGCTTGGAGGGCGGGTATCATCAGCCCCAGCATTTT; CDR3: CASSLEGGYHQPQHF
length: 15; size: -; V: TRBV7-3; D: TRBD2; J: TRBJ2-3; DNA: TGTGCCAGCAGCTTTAGCGGGAGTGGGGGAGATACGCAGTATTTT; CDR3: CASSFSGSGGDTQYF
length: 13; size: -; V: TRBV7-9; D: -; J: TRBJ1-2; DNA: TGTGCCAGCAGCCCGTCAGGGTTGGATGGCTACACCTTC; CDR3: CASSPSGLDGYTF
length: 18; size: -; V: TRBV9; D: -; J: TRBJ1-1; DNA: TGTGCCAGCAGCGTAGACCCGGGGGGCGGACTGAAGGACACTGAAGCTTTCTTT; CDR3: CASSVDPGGGLKDTEAFF
length: 12; size: -; V: TRBV28; D: -; J: TRBJ1-5; DNA: TGTGCCAGCAGTAGGGGGTTTCAGCCCCAGCATTTT; CDR3: CASSRGFQPQHF
length: 15; size: -; V: TRBV28; D: -; J: TRBJ1-5; DNA: TGTGCCAGCAGTTTGGAGCCTGGGTACAATCAGCCCCAGCATTTT; CDR3: CASSLEPGYNQPQHF
length: 19; size: -; V: TRBV11-2; D: TRBD1; J: TRBJ2-1; DNA: TGTGCCAGCAGCTTAAGTGGACAGGGGGTCCGGACTGGTAACAATGAGCAGTTCTTC; CDR3: CASSLSGQGVRTGNNEQFF
length: 15; size: few; V: TRBV25-1; D: TRBD2; J: TRBJ2-7; DNA: TGTGCCAGCAGTGAACCGGGACTAGCGGGATCCGAGCAGTACTTC; CDR3: CASSEPGLAGSEQYF
length: 18; size: -; V: TRBV27; D: -; J: TRBJ1-5; DNA: TGTGCCAGCAGGTTCTGGCTCTGGACAGTGAGAAACAATCAGCCCCAGCATTTT; CDR3: CASRFWLWTVRNNQPQHF
length: 13; size: few; V: TRBV10-1; D: -; J: TRBJ2-7; DNA: TGCGCCACGCTAGGACAGAGGGTATACGAGCAGTACTTC; CDR3: CATLGQRVYEQYF
length: 13; size: -; V: TRBV28; D: -; J: TRBJ1-4; DNA: TGTGCCAGCAGAAAATCAGGGAATGAAAAACTGTTTTTT; CDR3: CASRKSGNEKLFF
length: 15; size: -; V: TRBV7-9; D: TRBD2; J: TRBJ2-7; DNA: TGTGCCAGCAGCCCCCCCGGGACTAGCAAGGACGAGCAGTACTTC; CDR3: CASSPPGTSKDEQYF
length: 14; size: -; V: TRBV14; D: -; J: TRBJ1-1; DNA: TGTGCCAGCAGCCAAGCTTACGGGAGGACTGAAGCTTTCTTT; CDR3: CASSQAYGRTEAFF
length: 13; size: -; V: TRBV2; D: -; J: TRBJ2-7; DNA: TGTGCCAGTAGACAGGGACTCCGATACGAGCAGTACTTC; CDR3: CASRQGLRYEQYF
length: 13; size: -; V: TRBV30; D: TRBD2; J: TRBJ2-7; DNA: TGTGCCTGGCGGACTAGCGGAATGTACGAGCAGTACTTC; CDR3: CAWRTSGMYEQYF
length: 15; size: -; V: TRBV6-1; D: -; J: TRBJ1-2; DNA: TGTGCCAGCAGTGAAGACAGGCCCGCGCCTTATGGCTACACCTTC; CDR3: CASSEDRPAPYGYTF
length: 15; size: few; V: TRBV28; D: TRBD2; J: TRBJ2-5; DNA: TGTGCCAGCACCGTGACTAGCGGGGAGCGAGAGACCCAGTACTTC; CDR3: CASTVTSGERETQYF
length: 15; size: -; V: TRBV5-6; D: -; J: TRBJ1-4; DNA: TGTGCCAGCAGCACAAACAGGGTGATTCGAGAAAAACTGTTTTTT; CDR3: CASSTNRVIREKLFF
length: 13; size: -; V: TRBV13; D: -; J: TRBJ1-4; DNA: TGTGCCAGCAGCTTTCAGGGAGGGGAAAAACTGTTTTTT; CDR3: CASSFQGGEKLFF
length: 15; size: -; V: TRBV7-6; D: TRBD2; J: TRBJ2-7; DNA: TGTGCCAGCAGCCTGGGACTAGCGGGGGCCTACGAGCAGTACTTC; CDR3: CASSLGLAGAYEQYF
length: 14; size: -; V: TRBV6-2/TRBV6-3; D: -; J: TRBJ2-7; DNA: TGTGCCAGCAGTTACGGGCGTCTCTCCTACGAGCAGTACTTC; CDR3: CASSYGRLSYEQYF
length: 15; size: -; V: TRBV5-1; D: -; J: TRBJ1-1; DNA: TGCGCCAGCACTGTAACAGCAAATGCGAACACTGAAGCTTTCTTT; CDR3: CASTVTANANTEAFF
length: 13; size: -; V: TRBV3-1/TRBV3-2; D: -; J: TRBJ1-2; DNA: TGTGCCAGCAGCCCGGGACTAACCTATGGCTACACCTTC; CDR3: CASSPGLTYGYTF
length: 12; size: once; V: TRBV28; D: -; J: TRBJ2-1; DNA: TGTGCCAGCAGTTTTGGACTCCATGAGCAGTTCTTC; CDR3: CASSFGLHEQFF
length: 16; size: -; V: TRBV7-2; D: TRBD2; J: TRBJ2-7; DNA: TGTGCCAGCAGCTTCCAACAGACTAGCGGGAGAAACGAGCAGTACTTC; CDR3: CASSFQQTSGRNEQYF
length: 12; size: -; V: TRBV30; D: -; J: TRBJ1-2; DNA: TGTGCCTCGACGACAGGTGGGGAAGGCTACACCTTC; CDR3: CASTTGGEGYTF